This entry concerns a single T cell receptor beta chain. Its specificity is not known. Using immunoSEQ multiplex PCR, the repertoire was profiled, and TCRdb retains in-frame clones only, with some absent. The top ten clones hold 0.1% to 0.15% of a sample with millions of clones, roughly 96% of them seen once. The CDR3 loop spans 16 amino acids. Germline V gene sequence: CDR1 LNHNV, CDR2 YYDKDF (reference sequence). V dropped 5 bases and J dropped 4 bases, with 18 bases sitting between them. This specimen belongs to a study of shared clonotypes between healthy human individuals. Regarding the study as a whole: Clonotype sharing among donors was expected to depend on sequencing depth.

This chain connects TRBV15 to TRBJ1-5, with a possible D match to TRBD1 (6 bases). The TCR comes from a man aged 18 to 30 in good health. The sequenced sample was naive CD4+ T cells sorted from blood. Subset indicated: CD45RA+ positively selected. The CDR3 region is CATSLGRKTGNQPQHF. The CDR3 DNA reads TGTGCCACCAGCTTGGGCCGGAAAACAGGGAATCAGCCCCAGCATTTT. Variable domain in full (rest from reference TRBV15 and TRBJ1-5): DAMVIQNPRYQVTQFGKPVTLSCSQTLNHNVMYWYQQKSSQAPKLLFHYYDKDFNNEADTPDNFQSRRPNTSFCFLDIRSPGLGDTAMYLCATSLGRKTGNQPQHFGDGTRLSIL.